The 2 T cell receptor beta chains in this list originate from one sample, sequenced in a study of T cells in placental villitis. Sequencing used immunoSEQ v4. This table comes from immunoSEQ multiplex PCR, and its TCRdb copy is limited to in-frame clones, with some not included. The repertoire consists of more than 200 clones, with 97% occurring once and the leading ten covering around 7%. The sample taken for sequencing was placental tissue containing maternal and fetal cells. The receptors were sampled from a human donor in good health; the placental T cells may come from both mother and fetus.

The genes are TRBV6-5 and TRBJ1-2; D gene ambiguous. The V end lost 4 bases, the J end lost 2 bases, and 8 bases lay between the germline ends. Germline CDR1 MNHEY, CDR2 SVGAGI. The CDR3 is 13 amino acids. The CDR3 bases are TGTGCCAGCAGTTCTAGACCCAACTATGGCTACACCTTC. This encodes CASSSRPNYGYTF.

V is TRBV5-4 and J is TRBJ2-5; a possible D gene is TRBD2 (6 bases). Trimming took 0 bases from V and 3 from J, leaving 12 bases between them. The germline V gene encodes CDR1 SGHNT and CDR2 YYREEE (reference sequence). This CDR3 region has 15 residues. CDR3 sequence (DNA): TGTGCCAGCAGCTTGGGGTTAGCGGCAGAAGAGACCCAGTACTTC. This codes for CASSLGLAAEETQYF. The full variable domain, rest sourced from reference TRBV5-4 and TRBJ2-5, is ETGVTQSPTHLIKTRGQQVTLRCSSQSGHNTVSWYQQALGQGPQFIFQYYREEENGRGNFPPRFSGLQFPNYSSELNVNALELDDSALYLCASSLGLAAEETQYFGPGTRLLVL.